This T cell receptor (beta chain) emerged from a study of blood T cell repertoires in COVID-19. The sample holds a few counts of this clone. TCRdb's table, derived via immunoSEQ multiplex PCR, lists solely in-frame clones and lacks some. The sample has 110,000 to 150,000 clones, roughly four fifths seen once. Germline CDR1 and CDR2: LGHDT and YNNKEL (reference sequence). CDR3 size: 14 residues. Trimming took 3 bases from V and 5 from J, leaving 12 bases between them. This sequence joins TRBV3-1 (or the pseudogene TRBV3-2) and TRBJ2-3, with D perhaps matching TRBD1 (5 bases). The TCR originated in an elderly man with acute or convalescent COVID-19. The source material was peripheral blood. DNA of the CDR3: TGTGCCAGCAGCCAGGGGCCCCCGCGAGATACGCAGTATTTT. It yields the protein CASSQGPPRDTQYF.